This TCR beta chain came from a study of glioma-infiltrating T cells after dendritic cell vaccination. Study in general: Glioblastoma patients came from Phase I and II dendritic cell vaccination trials. Dendritic cell vaccine was injected intradermally three times, biweekly. Regarding the study as a whole: The cohort had few patients with full blood and tumor sets.

Concerning this clone itself: As yet, its antigen is unknown.

Generated by immunoSEQ multiplex PCR, the TCRdb table keeps only in-frame clones and is missing some. The sample contains 90,000 to 95,000 clones, approximately 75% of which appear only once. As for time point: after dendritic cell vaccination, including at tumor progression/relapse. Isocitrate dehydrogenase mutation was absent in all glioblastoma patients. In germline, CDR1 is LNHNV, CDR2 YYDKDF (reference sequence). This CDR3 spans 14 amino acids. J was trimmed by 3 bases and V by 3 bases; bases with no gene match: 4. The J gene is TRBJ2-7, the V gene TRBV15, with 8 bases fitting TRBD2. The clonotype comes from a human donor with glioblastoma. This sample comprised blood, obtained after dendritic cell vaccination. This chain's CDR3 is CATSSRGGLYEQYF. CDR3 nucleotide sequence: TGTGCCACCAGCAGCCGGGGGGGCCTCTACGAGCAGTACTTC.